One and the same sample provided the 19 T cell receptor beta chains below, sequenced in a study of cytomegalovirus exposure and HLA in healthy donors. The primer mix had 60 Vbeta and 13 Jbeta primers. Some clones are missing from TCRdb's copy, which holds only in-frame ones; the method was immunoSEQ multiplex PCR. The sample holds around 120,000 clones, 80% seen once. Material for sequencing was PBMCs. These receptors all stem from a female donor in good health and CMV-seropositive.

CDR3 sequence (DNA): TGTGCCAGCAGCTCTCAGGGCAGCGGGGGGGCGAATGAGCAGTTCTTC. This translates into CASSSQGSGGANEQFF. The chain is built from TRBV11-2 and TRBJ2-1; 10 nucleotides align to TRBD2. Trimming at V came to 4 bases and at J to 7 bases, leaving 10 bases not matched to a gene. The CDR3 has 16 amino acids. Germline CDR1 and CDR2: SGHAT and FQNNGV.

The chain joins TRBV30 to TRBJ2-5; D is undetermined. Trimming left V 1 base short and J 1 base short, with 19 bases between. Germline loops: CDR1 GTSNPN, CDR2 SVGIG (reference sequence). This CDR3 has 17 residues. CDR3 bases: TGTGCCTGGAGTGAACGCAGGATACCCGTACCCCAAGAGACCCAGTACTTC. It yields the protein CAWSERRIPVPQETQYF.

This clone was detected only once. This CDR3 reads CASSTSTGGNSPLHF. As DNA, the CDR3 is TGTGCCAGCAGTACATCGACTGGTGGGAATTCACCCCTCCACTTT. The rearrangement joins TRBV6-1 to TRBJ1-6; D is undetermined. The CDR3 has 15 amino acids. V lost 5 bases to trimming and J lost 7 bases, with 15 bases between them. Germline CDR1 reads MNHNS; CDR2 reads SASEGT.

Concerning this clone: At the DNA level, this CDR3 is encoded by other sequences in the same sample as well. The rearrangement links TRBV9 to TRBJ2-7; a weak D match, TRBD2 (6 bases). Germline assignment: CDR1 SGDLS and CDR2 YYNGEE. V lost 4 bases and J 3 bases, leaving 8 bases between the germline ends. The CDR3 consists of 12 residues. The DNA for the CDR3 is TGTGCCAGCAGCCCCGGGGGCTACGAGCAGTACTTC. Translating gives CASSPGGYEQYF.

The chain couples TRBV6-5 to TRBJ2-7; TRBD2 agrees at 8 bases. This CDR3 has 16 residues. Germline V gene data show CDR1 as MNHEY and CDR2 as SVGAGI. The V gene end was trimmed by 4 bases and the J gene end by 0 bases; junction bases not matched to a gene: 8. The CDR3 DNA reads TGTGCCAGCAGTTCCGAAGGAGCGGGGGTCTCCTACGAGCAGTACTTC. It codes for CASSSEGAGVSYEQYF.

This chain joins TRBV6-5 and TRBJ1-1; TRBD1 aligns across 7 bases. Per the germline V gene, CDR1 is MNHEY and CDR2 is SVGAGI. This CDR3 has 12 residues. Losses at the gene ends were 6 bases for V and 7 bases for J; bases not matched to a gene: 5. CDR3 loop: CASSPGGREAFF. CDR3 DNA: TGTGCCAGCAGCCCAGGGGGTCGTGAAGCTTTCTTT.

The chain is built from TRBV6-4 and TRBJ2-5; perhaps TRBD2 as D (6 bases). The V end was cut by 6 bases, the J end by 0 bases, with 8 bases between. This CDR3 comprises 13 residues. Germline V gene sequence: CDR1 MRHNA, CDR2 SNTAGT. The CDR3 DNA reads TGTGCCAGCAGCCGGGACTACCAAGAGACCCAGTACTTC. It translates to CASSRDYQETQYF.

The CDR3 sequence is CASIGTGLGETQYF. CDR3 sequence (DNA): TGTGCCAGTATTGGGACAGGGCTGGGAGAGACCCAGTACTTC. This rearrangement joins TRBV19 to TRBJ2-5, with TRBD1 matching 9 bases. Trimming cost V 7 bases and J 4 bases; bases outside gene matches: 7. Germline assignment: CDR1 LNHDA and CDR2 SQIVND (reference sequence). The CDR3 consists of 14 residues.

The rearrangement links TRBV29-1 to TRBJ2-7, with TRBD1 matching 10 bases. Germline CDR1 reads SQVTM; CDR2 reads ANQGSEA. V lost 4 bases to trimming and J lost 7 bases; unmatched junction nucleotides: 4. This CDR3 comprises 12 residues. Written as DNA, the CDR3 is TGCAGCGTTGCGGGACAGGGGCGGGAGCAGTACTTC. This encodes CSVAGQGREQYF.

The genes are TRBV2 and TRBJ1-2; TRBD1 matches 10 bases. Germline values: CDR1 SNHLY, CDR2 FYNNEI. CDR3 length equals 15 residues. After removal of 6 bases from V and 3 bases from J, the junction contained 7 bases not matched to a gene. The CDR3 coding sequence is TGTGCCAGCAGAGCCGGGACAGGGGCGGACTATGGCTACACCTTC. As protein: CASRAGTGADYGYTF.

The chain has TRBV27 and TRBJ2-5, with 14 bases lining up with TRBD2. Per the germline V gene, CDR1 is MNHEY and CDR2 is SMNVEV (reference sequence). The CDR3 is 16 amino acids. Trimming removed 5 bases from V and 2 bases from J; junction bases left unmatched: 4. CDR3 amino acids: CASSPGLAGGQETQYF. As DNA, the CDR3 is TGTGCCAGCAGTCCCGGACTAGCGGGGGGTCAAGAGACCCAGTACTTC.

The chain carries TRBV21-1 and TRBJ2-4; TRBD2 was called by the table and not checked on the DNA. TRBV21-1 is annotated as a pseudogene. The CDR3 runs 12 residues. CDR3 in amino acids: CAGASRGNIQYF. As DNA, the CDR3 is TGTGCCGGTGCCTCGCGGGGGAACATTCAGTACTTC.

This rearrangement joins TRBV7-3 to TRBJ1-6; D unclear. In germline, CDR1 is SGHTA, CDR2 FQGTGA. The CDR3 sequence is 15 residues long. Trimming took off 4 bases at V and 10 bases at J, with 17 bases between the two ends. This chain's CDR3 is CASSSNGVRGSPLHF. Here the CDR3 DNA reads TGTGCCAGCAGCTCAAACGGGGTCCGTGGATCACCCCTCCACTTT.

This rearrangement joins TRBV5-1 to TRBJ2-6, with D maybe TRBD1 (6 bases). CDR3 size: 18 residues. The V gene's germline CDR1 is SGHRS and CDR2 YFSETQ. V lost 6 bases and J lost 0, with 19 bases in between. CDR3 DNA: TGCGCCAGCACCACCCCCGGGACACATTTCTCTGGGGCCAACGTCCTGACTTTC. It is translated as CASTTPGTHFSGANVLTF.

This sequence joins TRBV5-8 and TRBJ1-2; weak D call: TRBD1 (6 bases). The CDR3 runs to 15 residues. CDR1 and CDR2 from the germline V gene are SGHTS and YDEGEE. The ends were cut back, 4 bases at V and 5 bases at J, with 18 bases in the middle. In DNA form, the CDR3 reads TGTGCCAGCAGCCATTTTAGACAGGATGAGTATGGCTACACCTTC. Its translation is CASSHFRQDEYGYTF.

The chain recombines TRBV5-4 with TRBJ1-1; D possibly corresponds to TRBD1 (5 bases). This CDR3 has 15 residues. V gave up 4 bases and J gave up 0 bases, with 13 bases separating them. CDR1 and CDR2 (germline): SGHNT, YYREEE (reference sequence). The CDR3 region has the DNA TGTGCCAGCAGCGGGAGGACACTGATGAACACTGAAGCTTTCTTT. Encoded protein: CASSGRTLMNTEAFF.

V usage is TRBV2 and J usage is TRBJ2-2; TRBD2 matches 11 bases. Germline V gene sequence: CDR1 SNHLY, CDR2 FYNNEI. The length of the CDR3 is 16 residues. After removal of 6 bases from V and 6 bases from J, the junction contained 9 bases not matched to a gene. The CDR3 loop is CASRDSGGAGAGELFF. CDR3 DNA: TGTGCCAGCAGGGATAGCGGGGGGGCCGGGGCCGGGGAGCTGTTTTTT.

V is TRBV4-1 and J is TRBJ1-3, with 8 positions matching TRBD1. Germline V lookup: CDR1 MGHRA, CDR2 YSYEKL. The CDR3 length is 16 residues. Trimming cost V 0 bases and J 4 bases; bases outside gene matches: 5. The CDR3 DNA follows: TGCGCCAGCAGCCAAGATTTGCCAGGGGGCGGAAACACCATATATTTT. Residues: CASSQDLPGGGNTIYF.

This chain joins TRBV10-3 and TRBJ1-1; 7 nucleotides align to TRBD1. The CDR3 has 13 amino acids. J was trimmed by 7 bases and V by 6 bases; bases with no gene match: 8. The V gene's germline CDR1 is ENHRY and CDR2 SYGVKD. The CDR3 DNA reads TGTGCCATCAGCTTCGGACAGGCTAATGAAGCTTTCTTT. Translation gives CAISFGQANEAFF.